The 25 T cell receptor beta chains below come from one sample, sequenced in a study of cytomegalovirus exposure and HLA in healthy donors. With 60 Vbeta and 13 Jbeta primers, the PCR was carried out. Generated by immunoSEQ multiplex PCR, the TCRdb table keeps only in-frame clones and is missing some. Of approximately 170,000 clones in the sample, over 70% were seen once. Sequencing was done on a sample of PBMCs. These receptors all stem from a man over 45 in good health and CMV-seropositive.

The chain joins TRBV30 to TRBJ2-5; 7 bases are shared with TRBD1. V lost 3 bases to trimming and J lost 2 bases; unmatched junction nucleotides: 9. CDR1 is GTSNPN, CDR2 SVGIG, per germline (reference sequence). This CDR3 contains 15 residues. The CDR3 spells CAWSTTGARQETQYF. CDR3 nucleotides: TGTGCCTGGAGCACAACAGGGGCGCGGCAAGAGACCCAGTACTTC.

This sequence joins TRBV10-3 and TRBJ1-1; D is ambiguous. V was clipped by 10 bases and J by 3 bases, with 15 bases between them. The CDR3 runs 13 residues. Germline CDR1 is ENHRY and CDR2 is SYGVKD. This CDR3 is CATASRLDTEAFF. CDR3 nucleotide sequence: TGTGCCACCGCGAGCAGGTTAGACACTGAAGCTTTCTTT.

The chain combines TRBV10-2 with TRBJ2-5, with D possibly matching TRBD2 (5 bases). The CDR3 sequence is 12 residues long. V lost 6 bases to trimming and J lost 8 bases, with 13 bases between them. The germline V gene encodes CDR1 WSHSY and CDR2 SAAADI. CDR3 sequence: CASSRRGETQYF. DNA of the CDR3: TGCGCCAGCAGCCGCCGGGGTGAAACCCAGTACTTC.

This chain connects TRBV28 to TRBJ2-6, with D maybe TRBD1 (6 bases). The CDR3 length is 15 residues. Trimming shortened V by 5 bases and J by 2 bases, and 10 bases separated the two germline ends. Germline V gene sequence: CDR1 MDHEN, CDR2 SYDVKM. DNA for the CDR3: TGTGCCAGCAGTATACAGGGTACTGGGGCCAACGTCCTGACTTTC. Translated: CASSIQGTGANVLTF. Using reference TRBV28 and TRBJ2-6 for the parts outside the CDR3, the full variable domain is DVKVTQSSRYLVKRTGEKVFLECVQDMDHENMFWYRQDPGLGLRLIYFSYDVKMKEKGDIPEGYSVSREKKERFSLILESASTNQTSMYLCASSIQGTGANVLTFGAGSRLTVL.

The chain's CDR3 is CASSLYYEQYF. The CDR3 DNA sequence: TGTGCCAGCAGCTTGTACTACGAGCAGTACTTC. The V and J genes are TRBV11-2 and TRBJ2-7; D remains ambiguous. There are 11 residues in the CDR3. Germline CDR1 is SGHAT and CDR2 is FQNNGV. The germline V and J ends were trimmed by 3 bases and 3 bases, with 3 bases remaining between them.

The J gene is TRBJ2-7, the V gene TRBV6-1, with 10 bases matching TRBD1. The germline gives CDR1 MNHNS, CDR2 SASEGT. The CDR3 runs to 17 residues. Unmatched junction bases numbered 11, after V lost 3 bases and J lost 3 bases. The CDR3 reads CASSDVKGDRGNYEQYF. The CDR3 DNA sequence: TGTGCCAGCAGTGACGTAAAGGGGGACAGGGGAAACTACGAGCAGTACTTC.

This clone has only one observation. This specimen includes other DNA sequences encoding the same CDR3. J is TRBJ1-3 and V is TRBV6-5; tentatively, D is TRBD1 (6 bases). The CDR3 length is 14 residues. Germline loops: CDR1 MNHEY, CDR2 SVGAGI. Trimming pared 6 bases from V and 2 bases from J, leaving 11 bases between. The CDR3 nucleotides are TGTGCCAGCAGAACCTCAGGGGCTGGAAACACCATATATTTT. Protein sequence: CASRTSGAGNTIYF.

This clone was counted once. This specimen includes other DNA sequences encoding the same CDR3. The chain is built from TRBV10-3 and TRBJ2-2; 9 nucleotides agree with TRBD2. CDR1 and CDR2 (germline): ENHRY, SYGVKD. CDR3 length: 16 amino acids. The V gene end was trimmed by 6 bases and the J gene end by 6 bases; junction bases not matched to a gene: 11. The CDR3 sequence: CAISEHGLAGAGELFF. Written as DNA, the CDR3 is TGTGCCATCAGCGAGCACGGTTTAGCGGGGGCCGGGGAGCTGTTTTTT.

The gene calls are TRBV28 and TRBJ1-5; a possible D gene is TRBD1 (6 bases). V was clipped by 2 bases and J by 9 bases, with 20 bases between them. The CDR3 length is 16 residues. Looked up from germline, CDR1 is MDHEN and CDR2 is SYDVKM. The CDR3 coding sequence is TGTGCCAGCAGTTTACGGACAGTCACTCCAAGTCGGCCCCAGCATTTT. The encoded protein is CASSLRTVTPSRPQHF.

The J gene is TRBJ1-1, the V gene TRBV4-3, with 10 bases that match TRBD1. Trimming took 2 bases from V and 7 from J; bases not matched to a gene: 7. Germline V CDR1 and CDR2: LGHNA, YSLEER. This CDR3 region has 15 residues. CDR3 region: CASSQMGQGSNEAFF. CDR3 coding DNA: TGCGCCAGCAGCCAAATGGGACAGGGGTCCAATGAAGCTTTCTTT.

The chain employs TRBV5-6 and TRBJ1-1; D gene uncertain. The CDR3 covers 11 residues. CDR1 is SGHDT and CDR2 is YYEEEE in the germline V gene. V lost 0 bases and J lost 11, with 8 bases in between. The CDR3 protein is CASSLGGSAFF. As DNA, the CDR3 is TGTGCCAGCAGCTTGGGAGGATCCGCTTTCTTT. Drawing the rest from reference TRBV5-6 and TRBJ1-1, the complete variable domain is DAGVTQSPTHLIKTRGQQVTLRCSPKSGHDTVSWYQQALGQGPQFIFQYYEEEERQRGNFPDRFSGHQFPNYSSELNVNALLLGDSALYLCASSLGGSAFFGQGTRLTVV.

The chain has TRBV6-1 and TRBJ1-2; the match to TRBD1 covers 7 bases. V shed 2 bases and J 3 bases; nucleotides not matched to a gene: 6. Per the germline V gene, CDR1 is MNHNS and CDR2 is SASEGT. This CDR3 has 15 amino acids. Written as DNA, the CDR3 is TGTGCCAGCAGTGAAAGACAGGGCCTATACTATGGCTACACCTTC. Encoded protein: CASSERQGLYYGYTF.

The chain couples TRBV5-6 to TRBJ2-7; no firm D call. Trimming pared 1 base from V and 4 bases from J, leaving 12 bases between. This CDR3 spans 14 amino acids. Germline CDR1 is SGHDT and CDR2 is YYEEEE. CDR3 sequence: CASSLPSSGYEQYF. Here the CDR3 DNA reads TGTGCCAGCAGCTTGCCCAGTTCGGGTTACGAGCAGTACTTC.

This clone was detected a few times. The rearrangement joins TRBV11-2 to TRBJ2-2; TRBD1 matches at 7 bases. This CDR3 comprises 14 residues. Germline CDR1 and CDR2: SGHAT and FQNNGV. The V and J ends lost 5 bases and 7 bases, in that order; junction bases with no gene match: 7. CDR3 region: CASSPLTGLGELFF. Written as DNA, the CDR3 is TGTGCCAGCAGCCCCCTGACAGGGCTCGGGGAGCTGTTTTTT. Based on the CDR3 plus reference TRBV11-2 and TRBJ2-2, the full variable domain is EAGVAQSPRYKIIEKRQSVAFWCNPISGHATLYWYQQILGQGPKLLIQFQNNGVVDDSQLPKDRFSAERLKGVDSTLKIQPAKLEDSAVYLCASSPLTGLGELFFGEGSRLTVL.

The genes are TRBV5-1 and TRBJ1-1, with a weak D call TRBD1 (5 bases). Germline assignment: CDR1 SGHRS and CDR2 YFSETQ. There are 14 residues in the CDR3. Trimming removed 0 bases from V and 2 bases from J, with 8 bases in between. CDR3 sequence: CASSLGRGNTEAFF. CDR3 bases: TGCGCCAGCAGCTTGGGGAGGGGTAACACTGAAGCTTTCTTT.

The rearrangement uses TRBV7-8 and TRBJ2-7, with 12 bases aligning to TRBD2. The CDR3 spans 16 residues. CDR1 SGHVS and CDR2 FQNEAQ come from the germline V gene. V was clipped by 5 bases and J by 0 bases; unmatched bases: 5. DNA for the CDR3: TGTGCCAGCAGCCCTCGGACTAGCGGGATCTCCTACGAGCAGTACTTC. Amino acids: CASSPRTSGISYEQYF.

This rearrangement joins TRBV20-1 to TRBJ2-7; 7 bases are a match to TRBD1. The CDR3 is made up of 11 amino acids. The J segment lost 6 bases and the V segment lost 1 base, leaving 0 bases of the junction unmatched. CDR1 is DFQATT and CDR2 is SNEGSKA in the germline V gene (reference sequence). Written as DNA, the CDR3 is TGCAGTGCTAGAGGGGACAGCGAGCAGTACTTC. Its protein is CSARGDSEQYF.

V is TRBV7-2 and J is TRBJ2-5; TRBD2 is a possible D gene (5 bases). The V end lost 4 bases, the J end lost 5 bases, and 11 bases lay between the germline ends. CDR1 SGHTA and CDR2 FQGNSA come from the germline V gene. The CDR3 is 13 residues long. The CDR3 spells CASSSPGSETQYF. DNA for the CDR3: TGTGCCAGCAGCTCCCCGGGGTCCGAGACCCAGTACTTC.

This CDR3 is CASSLDLFRGGGETQYF. The DNA of the CDR3 is TGTGCCAGCAGCTTGGACCTGTTCCGGGGGGGAGGAGAGACCCAGTACTTC. This chain connects TRBV5-5 to TRBJ2-5; 8 bases fit TRBD2. V shed 0 bases and J 4 bases; nucleotides not matched to a gene: 11. Per the germline V gene, CDR1 is SGHKS and CDR2 is YYEKEE (reference sequence). The CDR3 consists of 17 residues.

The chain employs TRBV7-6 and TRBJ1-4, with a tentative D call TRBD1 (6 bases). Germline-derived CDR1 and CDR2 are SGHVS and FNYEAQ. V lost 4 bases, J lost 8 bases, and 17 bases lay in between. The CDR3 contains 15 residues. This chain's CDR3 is CASSSGQGKQEKLFF. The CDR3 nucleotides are TGTGCCAGCAGCTCGGGGCAGGGGAAACAGGAAAAACTGTTTTTT.

This CDR3 reads CASSSLSGSSETQYF. CDR3 DNA: TGTGCCAGCAGCTCCCTTAGCGGGAGCTCGGAGACCCAGTACTTC. The rearrangement uses TRBV5-6 and TRBJ2-5; 9 bases agree with TRBD2. Trimming removed 3 bases from V and 5 bases from J; junction bases left unmatched: 8. The CDR3 is 15 residues long. The germline V gene encodes CDR1 SGHDT and CDR2 YYEEEE.

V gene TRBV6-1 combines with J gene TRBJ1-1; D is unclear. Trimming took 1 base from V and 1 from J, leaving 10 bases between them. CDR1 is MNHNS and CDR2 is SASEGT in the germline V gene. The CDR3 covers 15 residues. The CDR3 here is CASSEVAGGNTEAFF. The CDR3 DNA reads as TGTGCCAGCAGTGAAGTGGCGGGAGGGAACACTGAAGCTTTCTTT.

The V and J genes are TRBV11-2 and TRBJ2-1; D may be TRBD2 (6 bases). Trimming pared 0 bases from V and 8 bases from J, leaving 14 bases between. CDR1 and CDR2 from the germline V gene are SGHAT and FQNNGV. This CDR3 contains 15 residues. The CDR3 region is CASSLDRLEVHEQFF. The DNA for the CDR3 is TGTGCCAGCAGCTTAGACAGACTAGAAGTCCATGAGCAGTTCTTC.

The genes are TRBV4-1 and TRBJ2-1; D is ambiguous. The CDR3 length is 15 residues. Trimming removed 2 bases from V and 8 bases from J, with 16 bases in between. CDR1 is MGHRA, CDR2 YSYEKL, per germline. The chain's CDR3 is CASSQLQLTMDEQFF. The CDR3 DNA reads TGCGCCAGCAGCCAATTACAGCTTACAATGGATGAGCAGTTCTTC.

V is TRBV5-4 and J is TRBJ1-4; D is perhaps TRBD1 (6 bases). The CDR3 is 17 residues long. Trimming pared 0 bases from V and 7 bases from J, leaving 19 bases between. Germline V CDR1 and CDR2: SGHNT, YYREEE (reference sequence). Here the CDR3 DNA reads TGTGCCAGCAGCTTGGGAGCGATAGGGGGGGCGGCTGAAAAACTGTTTTTT. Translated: CASSLGAIGGAAEKLFF.